This record concerns one TCR beta chain sequence. At one of its ends the junction is not consistent with the germline gene, which may arise from a read error. This sample stems from a study of blood T cell repertoires in COVID-19. Clones were read by immunoSEQ multiplex PCR, and TCRdb kept only the in-frame ones, dropping some. Of about 220,000 clones listed, approximately 84% were seen once; the top ten hold 2% to 2.5%. This clonotype was sampled from a woman aged 55 to 70 with acute or convalescent COVID-19. Sequenced material: peripheral blood.

The CDR3 sequence: CATSPGRDYGYTF. The CDR3 DNA reads TGTGCCACCAGTCCCGGCAGGGACTATGGCTACACCTTC. The chain joins TRBV27 to TRBJ1-2, with a tentative D call TRBD1 (5 bases). This CDR3 contains 13 residues. Germline V gene data show CDR1 as MNHEY and CDR2 as SMNVEV (reference sequence).